This TCR beta chain was identified during a study of neoadjuvant anti-PD-1 for oral cavity cancer. Study information: Patients without progression received a fourth nivolumab dose around day 43, then surgical resection on days 50-56.

This clone occurred a few times. Its antigen is as yet unknown. The time point denotes: after neoadjuvant nivolumab, at surgical resection. General observations from the study: Pretreatment Treg/Th17 ratio correlated inversely with post-treatment tumor clonality. Each response group had just a few patients in TCR analyses.

The data were produced by immunoSEQ multiplex PCR, yet TCRdb's version contains in-frame clones alone and is incomplete. The profile shows around 13,000 clones, roughly 71% of them singletons. The receptor comes from a person between 35 and 79 years old with oral cavity squamous cell carcinoma. Material: PBMCs, obtained after nivolumab (anti-PD-1) treatment.

CDR3 coding DNA: TGCGCCAGCAGTAAGCCGGGTGGGACATACTACGAGCAGTACTTC. Amino acid sequence: CASSKPGGTYYEQYF. This chain connects TRBV10-2 to TRBJ2-7; a possible D gene is TRBD1 (6 bases). V lost 5 bases and J 3 bases, leaving 17 bases between the germline ends. The CDR3 is 15 residues long. Per germline, CDR1 WSHSY and CDR2 SAAADI.